This T cell receptor (beta chain) was identified during a study of blood T cell repertoires in COVID-19. Looked up from germline, CDR1 is LNHDA and CDR2 is SQIVND (reference sequence). Trimming shortened V by 1 base and J by 6 bases, and 16 bases separated the two germline ends. There are 16 residues in the CDR3. Repertoires were generated with immunoSEQ multiplex PCR, while TCRdb's copy carries only in-frame clones and drops some. This sample has about 58,000 clones; roughly 84% occur once, and the top ten carry approximately 5%. The specimen was peripheral blood. The chain is built from TRBV19 and TRBJ2-1; D may be TRBD2 (5 bases). The clonotype comes from a man between 40 and 49 years old with active COVID-19. The CDR3 sequence is CASSIVILAPTNEQFF. CDR3 coding DNA: TGTGCCAGTAGTATAGTAATTCTAGCACCAACCAATGAGCAGTTCTTC.